The clone carrying this T cell receptor beta chain was counted at least ten times. MiXCR, applied by TCRdb to the 5' RACE reads, yields one record per CDR3 protein. The repertoire has 690,000 or so distinct CDR3 sequences, roughly 6% of them found once; the top ten carry 1.5% to 2%. These data come from a study of identical twins. V lost 5 bases and J lost 0, with 14 bases in between. CDR1 and CDR2 (germline): SQVTM, ANQGSEA. The CDR3 length is 15 residues. This chain uses TRBV29-1 with TRBJ1-5, with TRBD1 as a possible D gene (5 bases). Sequencing was carried out using naive T cells sorted from blood. This clonotype was obtained from a man between 18 and 29 years old in good health. This chain's CDR3 is CSVIPDSYSNQPQHF. In DNA, the CDR3 is TGCAGCGTTATACCCGACAGTTATAGCAATCAGCCCCAGCATTTT.